A single sample is the source of the 30 T cell receptor beta chains below, sequenced in a study of CD8 T cells in Susac syndrome. With random hexamers, reverse transcription was performed on about 0.5 to 1 ug of RNA. TCRdb analysed the immunoSEQ multiplex PCR reads with MiXCR anew, one entry per CDR3 protein. The sample records some 200,000 distinct CDR3 sequences, roughly 94% being singletons. The source material was CD8+ T cells from PBMCs. The source is a human donor with Susac syndrome.

The V and J genes are TRBV15 and TRBJ2-6; 10 bases agree with TRBD1. V lost 5 bases and J lost 0; bases outside the gene matches: 13. This CDR3 spans 20 amino acids. CDR1 and CDR2 from the germline V gene are LNHNV and YYDKDF (reference sequence). The CDR3 DNA reads TGTGCCACCAGCCCTTGGGCGGGACAGGGGATGGGCTCTGGGGCCAACGTCCTGACTTTC. It translates to CATSPWAGQGMGSGANVLTF. Complete variable domain (other parts from reference TRBV15 and TRBJ2-6): DAMVIQNPRYQVTQFGKPVTLSCSQTLNHNVMYWYQQKSSQAPKLLFHYYDKDFNNEADTPDNFQSRRPNTSFCFLDIRSPGLGDTAMYLCATSPWAGQGMGSGANVLTFGAGSRLTVL.

The chain is built from TRBV13 and TRBJ2-7; weak D call: TRBD2 (5 bases). Germline V gene sequence: CDR1 PRHDT, CDR2 FYEKMQ (reference sequence). Trimming pared 5 bases from V and 2 bases from J, leaving 10 bases between. The CDR3 covers 13 residues. CDR3 sequence (DNA): TGTGCCAGCAGCCCGGGGAGCCCCTACGAGCAGTACTTC. The encoded protein is CASSPGSPYEQYF.

The chain is built from TRBV5-6 and TRBJ2-3, with a weak D call TRBD2 (6 bases). With 7 bases removed from V and 3 bases from J, the gap between germline ends came to 18 bases. CDR3 size: 15 residues. Germline assignment: CDR1 SGHDT and CDR2 YYEEEE. DNA for the CDR3: TGTGCCAGCCATACTATAGGAGGGTTGACAGATACGCAGTATTTT. This gives the protein CASHTIGGLTDTQYF.

The rearrangement uses TRBV20-1 and TRBJ1-1; perhaps TRBD1 as D (5 bases). In germline, CDR1 is DFQATT, CDR2 SNEGSKA (reference sequence). Trimming took 6 bases from V and 1 from J, leaving 18 bases between them. CDR3 size: 15 residues. CDR3 in amino acids: CSAPGSQTANTEAFF. CDR3 DNA sequence: TGCAGTGCCCCGGGCTCCCAGACAGCGAACACTGAAGCTTTCTTT.

The rearrangement links TRBV19 to TRBJ2-1; D is perhaps TRBD2 (5 bases). Trimming cost V 3 bases and J 8 bases, with 8 bases left between them. The CDR3 runs to 12 residues. The V gene's germline CDR1 is LNHDA and CDR2 SQIVND (reference sequence). The CDR3 DNA sequence: TGTGCCAGTAGTATGGCCGGGGATGAGCAGTTCTTC. Its protein product is CASSMAGDEQFF.

V usage is TRBV9 and J usage is TRBJ2-2; D remains unclear. The CDR3 runs to 11 residues. The germline V gene encodes CDR1 SGDLS and CDR2 YYNGEE. Deletions cut 8 bases from V and 6 bases from J, with 8 bases between. CDR3 in amino acids: CASGVAGELFF. CDR3 DNA sequence: TGTGCCAGTGGTGTCGCCGGGGAGCTGTTTTTT.

This sequence joins TRBV9 and TRBJ2-1, with TRBD1 as a possible D gene (5 bases). This CDR3 has 19 residues. Trimming cost V 0 bases and J 5 bases, with 24 bases left between them. CDR1 and CDR2 from the germline V gene are SGDLS and YYNGEE. This CDR3 reads CASSVGGLYRRNRDNEQFF. CDR3 in DNA: TGTGCCAGCAGCGTAGGGGGCCTTTACAGACGAAACCGGGACAATGAGCAGTTCTTC. Based on the CDR3 plus reference TRBV9 and TRBJ2-1, the full variable domain is DSGVTQTPKHLITATGQRVTLRCSPRSGDLSVYWYQQSLDQGLQFLIQYYNGEERAKGNILERFSAQQFPDLHSELNLSSLELGDSALYFCASSVGGLYRRNRDNEQFFGPGTRLTVL.

This chain connects TRBV13 to TRBJ1-5, with D perhaps matching TRBD1 (5 bases). This CDR3 region has 14 residues. The V gene's germline CDR1 is PRHDT and CDR2 FYEKMQ (reference sequence). The V gene lost 4 bases and the J gene lost 1 base, with 8 bases spanning the gap. The CDR3 spells CASSSRDSNQPQHF. As DNA, the CDR3 is TGTGCCAGCAGCTCCCGGGACAGCAATCAGCCCCAGCATTTT.

The chain recombines TRBV27 with TRBJ2-7; D might be TRBD1 or TRBD2, each matching 5 bases. Trimming shortened V by 2 bases and J by 4 bases, and 12 bases separated the two germline ends. CDR1 and CDR2 from the germline V gene are MNHEY and SMNVEV (reference sequence). The CDR3 has 14 amino acids. CDR3 nucleotide sequence: TGTGCCAGCAGTTTAGGGGGTCTCGAGTACGAGCAGTACTTC. This encodes CASSLGGLEYEQYF.

In nucleotides, the CDR3 is TGTGCCAGCAGCCCCTTTCGGGGACATCGCACAGATACGCAGTATTTT. It is translated as CASSPFRGHRTDTQYF. The chain combines TRBV7-9 with TRBJ2-3, with D perhaps TRBD1 (6 bases). There are 16 residues in the CDR3. V lost 5 bases and J lost 1, with 16 bases in between. Germline V lookup: CDR1 SEHNR, CDR2 FQNEAQ (reference sequence).

The V and J genes are TRBV13 and TRBJ2-5; D unclear. There are 15 residues in the CDR3. Germline-derived CDR1 and CDR2 are PRHDT and FYEKMQ (reference sequence). V was trimmed by 0 bases and J by 2 bases, leaving 10 bases between them. CDR3 loop: CASSLGSGLQETQYF. The CDR3 coding sequence is TGTGCCAGCAGCTTAGGCTCAGGTCTGCAAGAGACCCAGTACTTC.

The chain combines TRBV6-5 with TRBJ2-5; D ambiguous. The CDR3 is made up of 14 amino acids. Looked up from germline, CDR1 is MNHEY and CDR2 is SVGAGI. Trimming removed 7 bases from V and 5 bases from J, with 17 bases in between. The CDR3 sequence: CASTTLLELETQYF. The CDR3 DNA sequence: TGTGCCAGCACCACCCTCCTAGAATTGGAGACCCAGTACTTC.

The chain is built from TRBV9 and TRBJ1-3; D is perhaps TRBD1 (5 bases). The CDR3 extends over 16 amino acids. Germline V gene data show CDR1 as SGDLS and CDR2 as YYNGEE. The germline V and J ends were trimmed by 0 bases and 3 bases, with 13 bases remaining between them. CDR3 loop: CASSVGRERGGNTIYF. The CDR3, as DNA: TGTGCCAGCAGCGTAGGCCGGGAGAGGGGTGGAAACACCATATATTTT.

The chain links TRBV5-1 to TRBJ2-1; 11 bases are shared with TRBD2. J gave up 4 bases and V 4 bases, and 7 bases lay outside the gene matches. The germline CDR1 and CDR2 sequences are SGHRS and YFSETQ. The CDR3 is 16 amino acids. As DNA, the CDR3 is TGCGCCAGCAGCATCTCCGGGACTAGCGGTTACAATGAGCAGTTCTTC. Translation gives CASSISGTSGYNEQFF.

The chain joins TRBV29-1 to TRBJ1-2; no reliable D call. Germline lookup yields CDR1 SQVTM and CDR2 ANQGSEA. The CDR3 totals 15 residues. V lost 5 bases to trimming and J lost 0 bases, with 16 bases between them. CDR3 sequence (DNA): TGCAGCGTTCCCGTAGCAGCCCGGGCTAACTATGGCTACACCTTC. This codes for CSVPVAARANYGYTF. The full variable domain, completed using reference TRBV29-1 and TRBJ1-2, is SAVISQKPSRDICQRGTSLTIQCQVDSQVTMMFWYRQQPGQSLTLIATANQGSEATYESGFVIDKFPISRPNLTFSTLTVSNMSPEDSSIYLCSVPVAARANYGYTFGSGTRLTVV.

CDR3 sequence: CASSPRQGENIQYF. CDR3 coding DNA: TGTGCCAGCAGTCCGAGACAGGGCGAAAACATTCAGTACTTC. The chain is built from TRBV28 and TRBJ2-4; TRBD1 agrees at 7 bases. V was clipped by 5 bases and J by 5 bases; unmatched bases: 6. Germline V gives CDR1 MDHEN, CDR2 SYDVKM. The CDR3 is 14 residues long.

The chain combines TRBV5-1 with TRBJ1-1; 8 positions agree with TRBD1. The length of the CDR3 is 13 residues. Germline V gives CDR1 SGHRS, CDR2 YFSETQ. After removal of 7 bases from V and 4 bases from J, the junction contained 6 bases not matched to a gene. The chain's CDR3 is CASGQTGGTEAFF. The CDR3 nucleotides are TGCGCCAGCGGACAAACAGGGGGCACTGAAGCTTTCTTT. Full variable domain (missing parts from reference TRBV5-1 and TRBJ1-1): KAGVTQTPRYLIKTRGQQVTLSCSPISGHRSVSWYQQTPGQGLQFLFEYFSETQRNKGNFPGRFSGRQFSNSRSEMNVSTLELGDSALYLCASGQTGGTEAFFGQGTRLTVV.

The rearrangement joins TRBV12-3 or TRBV12-4 to TRBJ1-1, with D uncertain. The V and J ends lost 3 bases and 2 bases respectively, with 10 bases between them. This CDR3 region has 14 residues. CDR3 amino acids: CASSFEPENTEAFF. CDR3 in DNA: TGTGCCAGCAGTTTTGAGCCAGAAAACACTGAAGCTTTCTTT.

The gene calls are TRBV6-6 and TRBJ1-1, with D possibly being TRBD1 (5 bases). V was trimmed by 6 bases and J by 4 bases, leaving 15 bases between them. The length of the CDR3 is 14 residues. Germline lookup yields CDR1 MNHNY and CDR2 SVGAGI (reference sequence). CDR3 nucleotide sequence: TGTGCCAGCAGAGAAGGGACCCCGGCCACTGAAGCTTTCTTT. Protein: CASREGTPATEAFF.

The chain carries TRBV28 and TRBJ2-7, with TRBD1 as a possible D gene (6 bases). This CDR3 region has 18 residues. V lost 4 bases to trimming and J lost 5 bases, with 27 bases between them. Germline V gene sequence: CDR1 MDHEN, CDR2 SYDVKM. CDR3 loop: CASSSPTVTTGIPHEQYF. The CDR3 nucleotides are TGTGCCAGCAGTTCACCCACCGTTACAACAGGGATTCCCCACGAGCAGTACTTC.

The chain carries TRBV9 and TRBJ2-2; possibly TRBD1 or TRBD2 for D (5 bases each). The germline gives CDR1 SGDLS, CDR2 YYNGEE. Trimming removed 3 bases at V and 0 bases at J, with 12 bases between. The CDR3 has 16 amino acids. CDR3 sequence reads: CASSAPGPSNTGELFF. The CDR3 coding sequence is TGTGCCAGCAGCGCGCCGGGACCCTCGAACACCGGGGAGCTGTTTTTT.

This sequence joins TRBV7-9 and TRBJ2-2; the D call may be TRBD1 or TRBD2 (5 bases each). The V end lost 2 bases, the J end lost 1 base, and 11 bases lay between the germline ends. The CDR3 covers 16 residues. The germline V gene has CDR1 SEHNR and CDR2 FQNEAQ (reference sequence). The DNA for the CDR3 is TGTGCCAGCAGCTTAAGTGGGGGACGGAACACCGGGGAGCTGTTTTTT. Protein sequence: CASSLSGGRNTGELFF.

V usage is TRBV20-1 and J usage is TRBJ2-7; 10 nucleotides line up with TRBD2. V was pared by 2 bases and J by 6 bases, with 13 bases of the junction left unmatched. CDR3 length equals 16 residues. Germline CDR1 is DFQATT and CDR2 is SNEGSKA (reference sequence). In DNA form, the CDR3 reads TGCAGTGCTAGACTTTCTAGCGGGAGAATTTTGGGCGAGCAGTACTTC. It specifies CSARLSSGRILGEQYF.

This chain joins TRBV6-1 and TRBJ1-2; 8 nucleotides line up with TRBD1. The V gene's germline CDR1 is MNHNS and CDR2 SASEGT. CDR3 length equals 15 residues. Germline trimming cut 3 bases from V and 8 bases from J; bases unmatched to any gene: 11. The CDR3 region is CASSDFGMDRVGYTF. For the CDR3, the DNA is TGTGCCAGCAGTGATTTCGGAATGGACAGGGTCGGCTACACCTTC.

The chain joins TRBV29-1 to TRBJ1-1; D is possibly TRBD1 (5 bases). Deletions cut 4 bases from V and 4 bases from J, with 10 bases between. The CDR3 runs 12 residues. Germline V gene sequence: CDR1 SQVTM, CDR2 ANQGSEA. This CDR3 reads CSVALGGTEAFF. The CDR3 DNA reads TGCAGCGTTGCCCTGGGGGGCACTGAAGCTTTCTTT.

The J gene is TRBJ2-7, the V gene TRBV27; D remains unclear. Trimming removed 2 bases from V and 5 bases from J, with 7 bases in between. Germline V lookup: CDR1 MNHEY, CDR2 SMNVEV (reference sequence). The CDR3 is 12 residues long. The CDR3 DNA reads as TGTGCCAGCAGTTTAATGGGGAACGAGCAGTACTTC. It yields the protein CASSLMGNEQYF.

The chain recombines TRBV6-1 with TRBJ1-4, with D unclear. Per germline, CDR1 MNHNS and CDR2 SASEGT. V was trimmed by 5 bases and J by 0 bases, leaving 19 bases between them. The CDR3 contains 18 residues. The DNA for the CDR3 is TGTGCCAGCAGTCTAATCCCCCTCTTAGGAGCAACTAATGAAAAACTGTTTTTT. Residues: CASSLIPLLGATNEKLFF.

V usage is TRBV6-5 and J usage is TRBJ1-6, with TRBD1 matching over 8 bases. CDR1 and CDR2 (germline): MNHEY, SVGAGI. V was clipped by 2 bases and J by 10 bases; unmatched bases: 4. The CDR3 totals 14 residues. CDR3 in amino acids: CASSYTGGRSPLHF. For the CDR3, the DNA is TGTGCCAGCAGTTACACAGGGGGAAGATCACCCCTCCACTTT.

This chain joins TRBV15 and TRBJ1-1; no definite D call. Germline values: CDR1 LNHNV, CDR2 YYDKDF (reference sequence). Deletions cut 1 base from V and 5 bases from J, with 8 bases between. There are 13 residues in the CDR3. This chain's CDR3 is CATSRATPTEAFF. Here the CDR3 DNA reads TGTGCCACCAGCAGAGCAACCCCGACTGAAGCTTTCTTT.

This chain joins TRBV28 and TRBJ2-3; TRBD2 agrees at 7 bases. Germline assignment: CDR1 MDHEN and CDR2 SYDVKM. With 8 bases clipped from V and 7 bases from J, the junction kept 9 bases outside the gene matches. This CDR3 region has 13 residues. In DNA, the CDR3 is TGTGCCAGCTTTATGGGGGGGTCGCATACGCAGTATTTT. It is translated as CASFMGGSHTQYF.